This T cell receptor (beta chain) was sequenced for a study of OX40 agonist ivuxolimab in advanced cancers. In the study overall: The study treated patients with ivuxolimab, an agonistic anti-OX40 (CD134) antibody. One hepatocellular carcinoma and two cutaneous melanoma patients partially responded.

Of note for this clone: Its matching antigen is unknown.

General study points: It was also the case that some nonresponders had low normalized T-cell clonal expansion.

V lost 4 bases to trimming and J lost 7 bases; unmatched junction nucleotides: 10. The CDR3 covers 15 residues. Germline V gives CDR1 LNHNV, CDR2 YYDKDF (reference sequence). The table came from immunoSEQ multiplex PCR; TCRdb's copy has only in-frame clones and leaves some out. The sample records 28,000 or so clones, 88% being singletons. The source was CD4+ or CD8+ T cells sorted from blood, collected in a trial of the OX40 agonist ivuxolimab. The TCR was taken from an adult with an advanced solid tumor such as melanoma, head and neck, liver or kidney cancer. This chain joins TRBV15 and TRBJ2-3, with 8 bases identical to TRBD1. CDR3 protein: CATSIPGTGRHTQYF. CDR3 DNA: TGTGCCACCAGCATACCCGGGACAGGACGCCATACGCAGTATTTT.